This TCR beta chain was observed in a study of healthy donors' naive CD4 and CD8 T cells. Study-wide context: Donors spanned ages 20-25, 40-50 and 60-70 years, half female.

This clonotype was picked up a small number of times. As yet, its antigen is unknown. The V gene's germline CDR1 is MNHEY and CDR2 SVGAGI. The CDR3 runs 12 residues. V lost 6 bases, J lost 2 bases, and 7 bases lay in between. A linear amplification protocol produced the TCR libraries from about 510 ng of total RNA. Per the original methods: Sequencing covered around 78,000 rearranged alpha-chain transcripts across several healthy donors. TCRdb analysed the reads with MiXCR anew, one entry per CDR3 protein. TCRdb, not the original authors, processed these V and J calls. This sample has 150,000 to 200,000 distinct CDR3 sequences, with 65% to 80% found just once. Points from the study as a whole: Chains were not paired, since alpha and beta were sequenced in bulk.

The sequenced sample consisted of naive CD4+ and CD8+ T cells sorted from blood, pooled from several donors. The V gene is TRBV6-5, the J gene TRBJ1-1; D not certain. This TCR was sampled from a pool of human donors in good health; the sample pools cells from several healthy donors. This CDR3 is CASSNGNTEAFF. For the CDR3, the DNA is TGTGCCAGCAGCAATGGCAACACTGAAGCTTTCTTT.